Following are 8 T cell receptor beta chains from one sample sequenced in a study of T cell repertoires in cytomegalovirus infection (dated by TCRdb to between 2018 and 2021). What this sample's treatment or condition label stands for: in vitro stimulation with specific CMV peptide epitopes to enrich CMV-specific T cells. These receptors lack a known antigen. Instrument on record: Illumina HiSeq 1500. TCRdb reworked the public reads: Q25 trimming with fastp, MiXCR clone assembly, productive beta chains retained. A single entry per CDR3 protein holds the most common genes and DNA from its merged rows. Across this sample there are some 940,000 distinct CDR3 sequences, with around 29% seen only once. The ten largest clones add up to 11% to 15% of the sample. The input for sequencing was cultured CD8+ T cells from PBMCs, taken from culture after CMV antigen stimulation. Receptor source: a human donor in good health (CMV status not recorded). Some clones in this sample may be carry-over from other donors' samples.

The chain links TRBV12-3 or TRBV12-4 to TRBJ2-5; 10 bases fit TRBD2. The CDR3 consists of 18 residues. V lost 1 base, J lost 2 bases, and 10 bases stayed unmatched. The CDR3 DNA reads TGTGCCAGCAGTTTAGTTGTTCTAGCGGGGGACCCACAAGAGACCCAGTACTTC. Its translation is CASSLVVLAGDPQETQYF.

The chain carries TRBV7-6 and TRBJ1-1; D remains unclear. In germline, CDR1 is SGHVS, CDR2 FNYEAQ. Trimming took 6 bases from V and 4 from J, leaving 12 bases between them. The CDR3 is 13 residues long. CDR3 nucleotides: TGTGCCAGCAGTCACGGTGGACTCACTGAAGCTTTCTTT. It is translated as CASSHGGLTEAFF.

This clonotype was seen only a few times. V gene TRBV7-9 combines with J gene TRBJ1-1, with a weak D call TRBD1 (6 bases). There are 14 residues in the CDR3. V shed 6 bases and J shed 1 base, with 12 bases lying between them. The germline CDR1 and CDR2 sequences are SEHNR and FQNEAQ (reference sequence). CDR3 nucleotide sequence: TGTGCCAGCAGTCCTAAGGGGGAGAACACTGAAGCTTTCTTT. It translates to CASSPKGENTEAFF.

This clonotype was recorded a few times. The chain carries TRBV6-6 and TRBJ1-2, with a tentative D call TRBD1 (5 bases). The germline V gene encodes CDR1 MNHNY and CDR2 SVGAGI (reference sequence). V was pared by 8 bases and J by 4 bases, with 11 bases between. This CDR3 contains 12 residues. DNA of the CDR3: TGTGCCAGCGACGGGACCCCCTATGGCTACACCTTC. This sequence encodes CASDGTPYGYTF.

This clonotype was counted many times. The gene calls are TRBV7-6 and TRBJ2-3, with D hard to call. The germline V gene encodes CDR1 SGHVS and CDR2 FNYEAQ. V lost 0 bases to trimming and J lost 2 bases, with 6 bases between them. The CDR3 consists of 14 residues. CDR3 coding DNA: TGTGCCAGCAGCTTAGCCCCAGTCACAGATACGCAGTATTTT. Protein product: CASSLAPVTDTQYF.

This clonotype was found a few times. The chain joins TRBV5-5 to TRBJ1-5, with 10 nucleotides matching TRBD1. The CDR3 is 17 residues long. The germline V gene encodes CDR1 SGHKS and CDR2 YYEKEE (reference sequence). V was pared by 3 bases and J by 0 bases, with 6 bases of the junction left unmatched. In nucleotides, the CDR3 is TGTGCCAGCAGCTGGGACAGGGGCCCAAATAGCAATCAGCCCCAGCATTTT. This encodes CASSWDRGPNSNQPQHF.

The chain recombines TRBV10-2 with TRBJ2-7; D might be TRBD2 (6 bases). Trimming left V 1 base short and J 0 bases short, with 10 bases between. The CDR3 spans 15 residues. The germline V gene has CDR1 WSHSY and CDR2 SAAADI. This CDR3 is CASSELGTPSYEQYF. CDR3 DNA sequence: TGCGCCAGCAGTGAGTTGGGGACTCCCTCCTACGAGCAGTACTTC.

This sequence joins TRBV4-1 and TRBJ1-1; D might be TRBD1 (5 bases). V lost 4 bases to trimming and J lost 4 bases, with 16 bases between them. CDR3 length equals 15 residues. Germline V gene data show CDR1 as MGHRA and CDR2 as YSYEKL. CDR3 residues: CASSPPNFGGTEAFF. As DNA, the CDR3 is TGCGCCAGCAGCCCGCCCAACTTCGGGGGCACTGAAGCTTTCTTT.